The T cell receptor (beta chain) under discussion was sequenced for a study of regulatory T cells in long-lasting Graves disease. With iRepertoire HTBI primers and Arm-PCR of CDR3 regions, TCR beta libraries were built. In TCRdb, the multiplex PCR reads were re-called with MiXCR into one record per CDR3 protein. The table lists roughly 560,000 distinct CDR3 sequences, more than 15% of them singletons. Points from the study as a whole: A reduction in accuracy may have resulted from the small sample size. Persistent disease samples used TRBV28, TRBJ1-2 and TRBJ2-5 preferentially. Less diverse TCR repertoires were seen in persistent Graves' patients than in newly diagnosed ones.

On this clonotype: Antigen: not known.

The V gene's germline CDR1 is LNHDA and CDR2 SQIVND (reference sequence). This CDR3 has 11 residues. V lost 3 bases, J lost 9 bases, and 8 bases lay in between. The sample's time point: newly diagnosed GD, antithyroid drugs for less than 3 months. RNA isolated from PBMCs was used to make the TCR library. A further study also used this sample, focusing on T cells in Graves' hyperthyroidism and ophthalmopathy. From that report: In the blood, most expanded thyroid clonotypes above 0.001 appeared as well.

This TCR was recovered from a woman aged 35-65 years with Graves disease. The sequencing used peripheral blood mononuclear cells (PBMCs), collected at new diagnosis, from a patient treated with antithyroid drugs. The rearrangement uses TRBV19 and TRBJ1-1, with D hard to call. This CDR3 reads CASSIGVKAFF. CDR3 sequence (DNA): TGTGCCAGTAGTATTGGTGTAAAAGCTTTCTTT.